This T cell receptor (beta chain) was observed in a study of T cells after yellow fever vaccination (dated by TCRdb to about 2019). Background on the whole study: Libraries from fractions with low cell numbers were prepared with the SMART-Seq v4 Ultra Low Input RNA kit. Bulk TCR alpha and beta repertoires were sequenced longitudinally to track T-cell clones before and after primary and booster YFV17D yellow fever vaccination. Two healthy male donors made up the cohort, one aged 18 to 29 years and the other aged 30 to 40 years. Blood was drawn at multiple timepoints before and after primary and secondary immunization, with bulk PBMC replicates and cell subsets isolated.

This specimen's treatment or condition label, interpreted: live attenuated yellow fever vaccine strain. Two biological replicates of bulk PBMCs were collected at each blood-draw timepoint. PBMCs were isolated from peripheral blood using a standard Ficoll-Paque protocol. TriZol was used to extract RNA from bulk PBMCs, from CD4 and CD8 fractions, and from dextramer-positive and dextramer-negative fractions. Data came from an Illumina NovaSeq 6000. TCR cDNA was synthesized by 5'RACE template switching, through which a universal primer site and unique molecular identifiers were introduced. Priming for cDNA synthesis came from both the TCR alpha and TCR beta constant segments. Library amplification involved two PCR steps, and the second step added sample barcodes and sequencing adapters. Libraries were sequenced on Illumina HiSeq 2500 (2x100 bp) or NovaSeq (2x150 bp). Regarding the original processing steps: MIGEC handled demultiplexing of reads and collapsing into UMI consensus sequences, while MiXCR performed V(D)J alignment. Using edgeR on replicate PBMC samples, clonotypes were called vaccine-responding if FDR was below 0.01 and the log2 fold change was above 5 up to day 15. Each bulk clonotype received a CD4 or CD8 identity based on whether the sequenced CD4 or CD8 repertoire contained that clonotype at higher abundance. TCRdb passed the public sequencing reads through fastp at Q25 and MiXCR, retaining productive beta sequences. Entries are consolidated by CDR3 protein sequence, retaining the most common genes and DNA. The V and J calls reflect TCRdb's pipeline rather than the authors' work. This sample comprises about 430,000 distinct CDR3 sequences, about 19% of them detected only once. Roughly a sixth of the sample lies in the top ten.

Overall study outcomes, separate from this receptor: After the booster, most clones that had expanded after primary vaccination were detected again (around 95% of CD4 and roughly nine tenths of CD8), suggesting broad maintenance of memory. Computational filtering was needed because FACS-sorted repertoires could contain abundant contaminating clonotypes from the bulk population. A small fraction of clonotypes appeared in both the CD4 and CD8 compartments, likely as a result of convergent recombination. The study included only a couple of donors, which limits how far the findings can be generalized. The secondary T-cell response was weaker than the primary response but faster, peaking on day 5 instead of day 15.

The germline ends are 11 bases apart after V is trimmed by 5 bases and J by 1 base. CDR3 length: 14 amino acids, cysteine to phenylalanine. Only CDR3 DNA remains: 42 bases, in frame from the first base. CDR1 and CDR2, per the germline V gene, are WSHSY and SAAADI. Concerning this clonotype: There is no known antigen for this receptor. No quality values exist for individual bases; no much larger clone is one base distant.

The clonotype originates from a man in his late teens or twenties who received the YFV17D yellow fever vaccine. Here the chain combines TRBV10-2 and TRBJ2-5; the D gene lacks a confident call. This material consisted of PBMCs, taken before the yellow fever booster vaccination. The CDR3 protein: CASSPTAPQETQYF. At the DNA level, the sequence is TGCGCCAGCAGTCCCACAGCCCCCCAAGAGACCCAGTACTTC.